Included here is one T cell receptor (beta chain) sequence, with context. Its antigen is as yet unknown. Germline CDR1 is SGHTA and CDR2 is FQGNSA. V gave up 5 bases and J gave up 6 bases; unmatched junction bases: 9. The CDR3 has 16 amino acids. The data were taken from a study of cytomegalovirus exposure and HLA in healthy donors. Findings of the study overall: Rates of TCR association differed by HLA locus in a later analysis, with DRB1 highest and HLA-C lowest. The study found most TCR sequences rare, yet found some public TCRs in many donors.

Donors sampled were nominally healthy, though unrecorded immune exposures were likely. PCR amplification relied on 60 Vbeta primers (plus 13 Jbeta primers). Clones were sequenced by immunoSEQ multiplex PCR, and TCRdb holds only the in-frame ones, with some missing. This repertoire shows some 190,000 clones, around 73% found once; its top ten account for 2.1%. The TCR originated in a woman aged 30 to 39 in good health and CMV-seropositive. The V call is TRBV7-2, the J call TRBJ2-4; 11 nucleotides match TRBD2. Sequencing used PBMCs. The CDR3 reads CASSPRGSGRGNIQYF. DNA for the CDR3: TGTGCCAGCAGCCCCAGGGGTAGCGGGAGGGGAAACATTCAGTACTTC.